This T cell receptor beta chain derives from a study of blood T cell repertoires in COVID-19. In the authors' workflow: Amplification from reference gene primers served as the basis for estimated nucleated cell counts. The method was immunoSEQ multiplex PCR; TCRdb's version includes in-frame clones alone and lacks a portion of them. The V and J calls and the clone size are those of that table, but D and trimming were determined from the DNA. Of 70,000 or so clones detected, 85% to 90% appear once; the ten largest clones hold approximately 4.2%. The sequence was collected from a man aged 50-59 years with acute or convalescent COVID-19. The source material was peripheral blood.

CDR3 region: CASSYGTSGSGEQFF. CDR3 sequence (DNA): TGCGCCAGCAGCTACGGGACTAGCGGGAGTGGTGAGCAGTTCTTC. V is TRBV5-1 and J is TRBJ2-1; the match to TRBD2 covers 14 bases. Trimming took 3 bases from V and 9 from J; bases not matched to a gene: 5. The germline V gene has CDR1 SGHRS and CDR2 YFSETQ. CDR3 length equals 15 residues.